These 3 T cell receptor beta chains came from one sample sequenced in a study of shared clonotypes between healthy human individuals. TCRdb's table, derived via immunoSEQ multiplex PCR, lists solely in-frame clones and lacks some. The data show around 440,000 clones, around 77% seen once. Sequencing used PBMCs. These receptors all stem from a woman aged 40 to 50 in good health. Some clones in this sample may be carry-over from other donors' samples.

The chain has TRBV7-2 and TRBJ2-1, with 9 bases matching TRBD1. The germline V gene encodes CDR1 SGHTA and CDR2 FQGNSA. V shed 6 bases, J shed 4 bases, and the junction held 13 bases outside the gene matches. There are 17 residues in the CDR3. The CDR3 DNA is TGTGCCAGCAGTCCCCGCCCACCGGGACAGGGATACAATGAGCAGTTCTTC. This codes for CASSPRPPGQGYNEQFF.

V is TRBV5-6 and J is TRBJ1-2; D is ambiguous. From germline, CDR1 is SGHDT and CDR2 YYEEEE. This CDR3 contains 15 residues. Trimming stripped 1 base from V and 2 bases from J, with 12 bases between. Here the CDR3 reads CASSLYAGRNYGYTF. CDR3 DNA: TGTGCCAGCAGCTTGTATGCGGGTCGAAACTATGGCTACACCTTC.

The rearrangement uses TRBV27 and TRBJ1-5; the match to TRBD1 covers 7 bases. Germline V lookup: CDR1 MNHEY, CDR2 SMNVEV (reference sequence). V was pared by 3 bases and J by 7 bases, with 3 bases of the junction left unmatched. There are 13 residues in the CDR3. CDR3 sequence: CASSFGQEQPQHF. CDR3 in DNA: TGTGCCAGCAGTTTTGGACAGGAGCAGCCCCAGCATTTT.